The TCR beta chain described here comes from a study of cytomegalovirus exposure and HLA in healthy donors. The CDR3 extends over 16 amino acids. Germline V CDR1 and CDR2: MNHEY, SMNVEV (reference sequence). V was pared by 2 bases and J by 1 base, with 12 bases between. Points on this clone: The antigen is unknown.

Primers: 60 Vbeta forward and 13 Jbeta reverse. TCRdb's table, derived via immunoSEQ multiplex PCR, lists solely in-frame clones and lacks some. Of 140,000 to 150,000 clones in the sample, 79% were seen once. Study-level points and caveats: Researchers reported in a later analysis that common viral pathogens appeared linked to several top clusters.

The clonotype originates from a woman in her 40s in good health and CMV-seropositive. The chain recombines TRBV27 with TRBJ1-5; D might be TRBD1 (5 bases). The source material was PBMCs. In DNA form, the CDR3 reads TGTGCCAGCAGTTTAGAAGGGGTCACAAGCAATCAGCCCCAGCATTTT. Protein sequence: CASSLEGVTSNQPQHF.